This T cell receptor (beta chain) was identified in a study of cytomegalovirus exposure and HLA in healthy donors. The germline V gene encodes CDR1 MDHEN and CDR2 SYDVKM. The CDR3 sequence is 17 residues long. V lost 4 bases to trimming and J lost 3 bases, with 19 bases between them. Researchers ran the PCR with 60 Vbeta and 13 Jbeta primers. Assay: immunoSEQ multiplex PCR; the TCRdb copy retains only in-frame clones and omits some. The table records about 140,000 clones, about 72% of them present only once. The sample consisted of PBMCs. The receptor's source is a man aged 40-55 years in good health and CMV-seronegative. The chain employs TRBV28 and TRBJ1-5, with D tentatively TRBD1 (6 bases). In DNA, the CDR3 is TGTGCCAGCAGTTCCCTAACCTTGGGGGGGGCCAATCAGCCCCAGCATTTT. This encodes CASSSLTLGGANQPQHF.